Described below is a single T cell receptor (beta chain) sequence and its context. Its antigen remains unidentified. This sample was included in a study of OX40 agonist ivuxolimab in advanced cancers. The CDR3 totals 13 residues. CDR1 is SGHTA and CDR2 is FQGNSA in the germline V gene. V was pared by 3 bases and J by 4 bases, with 9 bases between. Overall study results and limits: Expanded clones tended on average to be more numerous among CD8+ T cells than CD4+.

Sequencing was performed with immunoSEQ multiplex PCR; in TCRdb, only in-frame clones are kept and a portion is missing. The repertoire has approximately 25,000 clones, 65% to 85% of them found once; the top ten carry roughly 18%. This sequence was found in an adult with an advanced solid tumor such as melanoma, head and neck, liver or kidney cancer. The rearrangement uses TRBV7-2 and TRBJ1-2; D gene uncertain. Here the sequenced sample was CD4+ or CD8+ T cells sorted from blood, taken in a trial of the OX40 agonist ivuxolimab. DNA for the CDR3: TGTGCCAGCAGCTTGGGGTTGAGCTATGGCTACACCTTC. It codes for CASSLGLSYGYTF.